The entry that follows covers one T cell receptor (beta chain) sequence. The table came from immunoSEQ multiplex PCR; TCRdb's copy has only in-frame clones and leaves some out. The sample has roughly 130,000 clones, 70% to 80% seen once; the top ten hold more than 10%. The CDR3 has 17 residues. The V gene end was trimmed by 0 bases and the J gene end by 4 bases; junction bases not matched to a gene: 9. Per germline, CDR1 PRHDT and CDR2 FYEKMQ (reference sequence). The record originates from a study of cytotoxic CD8 clonotypes in ibrutinib-treated CLL. The input for sequencing was PBMCs, taken after 12 months of ibrutinib treatment. The sequence came from a human donor with chronic lymphocytic leukemia. The chain combines TRBV13 with TRBJ2-7; 10 nucleotides line up with TRBD2. CDR3 amino acids: CASSLGLTASGRYEQYF. The CDR3 DNA follows: TGTGCCAGCAGCTTAGGCCTAACGGCTAGCGGGAGATACGAGCAGTACTTC. The variable domain in full, with the rest retrieved from reference TRBV13 and TRBJ2-7, is AAGVIQSPRHLIKEKRETATLKCYPIPRHDTVYWYQQGPGQDPQFLISFYEKMQSDKGSIPDRFSAQQFSDYHSELNMSSLELGDSALYFCASSLGLTASGRYEQYFGPGTRLTVT.